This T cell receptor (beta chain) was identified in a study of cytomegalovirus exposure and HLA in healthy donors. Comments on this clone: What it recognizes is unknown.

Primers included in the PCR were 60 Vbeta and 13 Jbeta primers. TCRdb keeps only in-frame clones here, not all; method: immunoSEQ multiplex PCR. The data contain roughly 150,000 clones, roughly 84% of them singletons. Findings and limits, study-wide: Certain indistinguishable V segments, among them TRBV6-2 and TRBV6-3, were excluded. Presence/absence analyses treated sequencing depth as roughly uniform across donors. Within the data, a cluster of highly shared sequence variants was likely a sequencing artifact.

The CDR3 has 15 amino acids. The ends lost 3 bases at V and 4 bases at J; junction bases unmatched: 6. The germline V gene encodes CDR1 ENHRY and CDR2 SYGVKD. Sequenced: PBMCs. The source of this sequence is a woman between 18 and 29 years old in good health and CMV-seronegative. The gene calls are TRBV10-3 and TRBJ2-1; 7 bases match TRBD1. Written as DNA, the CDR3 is TGTGCCATCAGTGAAAGACAGGGCAGGTACAATGAGCAGTTCTTC. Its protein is CAISERQGRYNEQFF.